This T cell receptor (beta chain) was observed in a study of cytomegalovirus exposure and HLA in healthy donors. Primers for the PCR totalled 60 Vbeta and 13 Jbeta. Generated by immunoSEQ multiplex PCR, the TCRdb table keeps only in-frame clones and is missing some. The sample consists of around 120,000 clones, roughly 80% of them appearing once. Healthy bone marrow donors formed the donor group. Germline assignment: CDR1 PRHDT and CDR2 FYEKMQ (reference sequence). CDR3 size: 12 residues. V dropped 5 bases and J dropped 5 bases, with 6 bases sitting between them. This chain connects TRBV13 to TRBJ2-2; a possible D gene is TRBD1 (6 bases). This clonotype was sampled from a man between 18 and 35 years old in good health and CMV-seronegative. Specimen: PBMCs. The CDR3 region has the DNA TGTGCCAGCAGCAGGGGGACCGGGGAGCTGTTTTTT. It specifies CASSRGTGELFF.